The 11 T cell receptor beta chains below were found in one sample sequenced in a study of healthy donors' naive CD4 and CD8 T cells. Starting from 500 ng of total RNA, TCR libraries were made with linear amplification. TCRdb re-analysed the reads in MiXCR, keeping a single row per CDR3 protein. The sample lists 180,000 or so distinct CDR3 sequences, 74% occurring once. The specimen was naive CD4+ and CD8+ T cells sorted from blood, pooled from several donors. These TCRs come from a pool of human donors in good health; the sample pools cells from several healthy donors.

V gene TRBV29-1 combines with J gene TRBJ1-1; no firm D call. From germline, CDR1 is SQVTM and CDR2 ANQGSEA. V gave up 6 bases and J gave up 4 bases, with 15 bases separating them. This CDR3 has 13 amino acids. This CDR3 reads CSVSNLAGTEAFF. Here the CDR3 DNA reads TGCAGCGTATCAAACCTGGCGGGCACTGAAGCTTTCTTT.

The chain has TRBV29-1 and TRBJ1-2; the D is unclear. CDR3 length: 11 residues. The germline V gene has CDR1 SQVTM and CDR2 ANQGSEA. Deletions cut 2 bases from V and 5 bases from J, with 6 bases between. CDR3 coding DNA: TGCAGCGTTGAAAGGGATTATGGCTACACCTTC. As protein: CSVERDYGYTF.

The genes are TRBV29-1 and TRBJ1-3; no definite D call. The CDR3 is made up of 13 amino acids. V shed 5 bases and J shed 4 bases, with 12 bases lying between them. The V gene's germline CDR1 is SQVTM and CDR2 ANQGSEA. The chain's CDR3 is CSVCWESGNTIYF. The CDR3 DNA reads TGCAGCGTTTGTTGGGAATCCGGAAACACCATATATTTT.

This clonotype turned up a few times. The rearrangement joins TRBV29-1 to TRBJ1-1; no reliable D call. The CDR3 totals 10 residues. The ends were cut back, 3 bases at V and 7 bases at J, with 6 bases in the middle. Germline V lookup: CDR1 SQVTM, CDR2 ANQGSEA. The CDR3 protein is CSVDRDEAFF. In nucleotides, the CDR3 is TGCAGCGTTGACAGAGATGAAGCTTTCTTT.

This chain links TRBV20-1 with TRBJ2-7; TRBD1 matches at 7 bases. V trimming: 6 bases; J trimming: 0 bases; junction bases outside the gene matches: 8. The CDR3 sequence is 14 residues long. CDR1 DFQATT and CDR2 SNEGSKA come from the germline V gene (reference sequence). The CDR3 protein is CSASDRASSYEQYF. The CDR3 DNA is TGCAGTGCCTCTGACAGGGCGAGCTCCTACGAGCAGTACTTC.

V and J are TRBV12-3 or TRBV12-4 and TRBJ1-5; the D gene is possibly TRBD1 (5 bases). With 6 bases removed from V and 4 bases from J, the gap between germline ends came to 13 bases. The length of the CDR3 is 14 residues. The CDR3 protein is CASSPPGRNQPQHF. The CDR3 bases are TGTGCCAGCAGCCCTCCGGGACGTAATCAGCCCCAGCATTTT.

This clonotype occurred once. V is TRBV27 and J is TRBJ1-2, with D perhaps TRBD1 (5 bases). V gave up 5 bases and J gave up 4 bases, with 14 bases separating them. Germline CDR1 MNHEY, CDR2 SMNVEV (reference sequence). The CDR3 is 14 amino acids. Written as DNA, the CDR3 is TGTGCCAGCAGTCCTCCGGGACCCAGCTATGGCTACACCTTC. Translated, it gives CASSPPGPSYGYTF.

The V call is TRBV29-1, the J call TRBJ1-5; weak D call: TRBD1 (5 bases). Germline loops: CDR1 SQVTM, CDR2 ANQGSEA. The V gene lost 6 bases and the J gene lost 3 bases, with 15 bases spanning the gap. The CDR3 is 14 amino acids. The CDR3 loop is CSVGTGRPNQPQHF. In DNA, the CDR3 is TGCAGCGTCGGGACGGGGAGACCCAATCAGCCCCAGCATTTT.

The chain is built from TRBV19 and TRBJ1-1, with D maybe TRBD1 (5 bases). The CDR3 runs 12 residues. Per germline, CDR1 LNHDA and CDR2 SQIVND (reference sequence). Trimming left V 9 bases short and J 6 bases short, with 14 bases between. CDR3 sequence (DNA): TGTGCCAGCCTTGGGGGTATTTCTGAAGCTTTCTTT. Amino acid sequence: CASLGGISEAFF.

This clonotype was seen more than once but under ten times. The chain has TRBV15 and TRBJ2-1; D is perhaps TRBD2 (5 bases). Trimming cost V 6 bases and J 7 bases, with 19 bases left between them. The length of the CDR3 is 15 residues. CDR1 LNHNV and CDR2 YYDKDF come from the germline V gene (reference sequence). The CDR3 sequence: CATSSTWELGNEQFF. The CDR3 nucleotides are TGTGCCACCAGTTCCACGTGGGAGCTGGGTAATGAGCAGTTCTTC.

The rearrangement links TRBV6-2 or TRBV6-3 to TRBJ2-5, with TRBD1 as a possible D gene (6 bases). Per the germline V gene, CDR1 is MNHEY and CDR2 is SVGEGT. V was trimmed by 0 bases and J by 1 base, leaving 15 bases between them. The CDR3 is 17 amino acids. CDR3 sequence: CASSYSRGRGRQETQYF. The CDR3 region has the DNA TGTGCCAGCAGTTACTCTCGGGGCAGGGGTCGCCAAGAGACCCAGTACTTC.